Sequencing of this T cell receptor beta chain was carried out in a study of T and B cells in COVID-19 patients. Study outcomes and limitations: Patients with COVID-19 reportedly showed strongly skewed T cell receptor beta variable and joining gene usage. Blood from mildly ill patients while symptomatic, and early samples from severe cases, were scarce.

Multiplex PCR with BIOMED2 TRB-A/B primer pools amplified TRB rearrangements. TCRdb fed the multiplex PCR reads into MiXCR, producing one record per CDR3 protein. This table has about 14,000 distinct CDR3 sequences, 25% appearing once. From blood, roughly 250-550 ng of genomic DNA served as TRB template. Within the sample, this clonotype is medium-sized. Its antigen is not known. The receptor's source is a human donor who had recovered from COVID-19. The specimen sequenced was blood.

The CDR3 DNA is TGTGCCAGCAGTTTAACGGGGGAGGCGGGGGGTCCTATCACAGATACGCAGTATTTT. Translating gives CASSLTGEAGGPITDTQYF. The chain is built from TRBV27 and TRBJ2-3, with TRBD2 matching over 8 bases. This CDR3 has 19 residues. Germline CDR1 reads MNHEY; CDR2 reads SMNVEV (reference sequence). J lost 2 bases, V lost 2 bases, and 15 bases had no gene match.